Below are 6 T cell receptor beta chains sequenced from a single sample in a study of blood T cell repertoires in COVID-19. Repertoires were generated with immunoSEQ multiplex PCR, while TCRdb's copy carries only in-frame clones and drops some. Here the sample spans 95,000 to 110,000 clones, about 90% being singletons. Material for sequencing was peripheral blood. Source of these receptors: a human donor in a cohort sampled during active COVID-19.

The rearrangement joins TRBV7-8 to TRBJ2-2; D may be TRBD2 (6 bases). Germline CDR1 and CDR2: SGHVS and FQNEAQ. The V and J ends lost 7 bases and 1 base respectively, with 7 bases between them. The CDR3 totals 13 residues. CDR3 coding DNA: TGTGCCAGCAAGGGAGGGAACACCGGGGAGCTGTTTTTT. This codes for CASKGGNTGELFF.

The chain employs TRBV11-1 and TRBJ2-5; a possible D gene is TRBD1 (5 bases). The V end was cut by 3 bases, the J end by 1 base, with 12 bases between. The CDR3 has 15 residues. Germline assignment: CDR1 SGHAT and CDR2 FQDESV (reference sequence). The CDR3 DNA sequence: TGTGCCAGCAGCTTTCAGGGTGTCCCCCAAGAGACCCAGTACTTC. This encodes CASSFQGVPQETQYF.

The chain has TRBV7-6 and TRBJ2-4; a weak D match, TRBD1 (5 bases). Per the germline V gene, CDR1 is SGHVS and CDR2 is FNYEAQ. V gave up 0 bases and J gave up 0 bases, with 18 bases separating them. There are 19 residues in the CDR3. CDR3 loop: CASSLALEGQGVAKNIQYF. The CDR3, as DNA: TGTGCCAGCAGCTTAGCGCTAGAAGGCCAAGGGGTAGCCAAAAACATTCAGTACTTC.

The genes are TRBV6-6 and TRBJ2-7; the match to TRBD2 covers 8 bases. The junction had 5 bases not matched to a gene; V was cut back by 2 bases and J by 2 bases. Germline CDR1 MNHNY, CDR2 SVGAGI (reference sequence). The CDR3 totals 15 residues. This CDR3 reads CASSYGGGLAYEQYF. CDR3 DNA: TGTGCCAGCAGTTACGGCGGGGGGCTTGCCTACGAGCAGTACTTC.

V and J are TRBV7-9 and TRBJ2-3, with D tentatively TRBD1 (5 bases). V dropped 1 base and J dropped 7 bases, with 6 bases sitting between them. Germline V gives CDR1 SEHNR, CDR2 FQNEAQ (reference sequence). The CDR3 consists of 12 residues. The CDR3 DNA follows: TGTGCCAGCAGCTTAGAGGGGAATACGCAGTATTTT. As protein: CASSLEGNTQYF.

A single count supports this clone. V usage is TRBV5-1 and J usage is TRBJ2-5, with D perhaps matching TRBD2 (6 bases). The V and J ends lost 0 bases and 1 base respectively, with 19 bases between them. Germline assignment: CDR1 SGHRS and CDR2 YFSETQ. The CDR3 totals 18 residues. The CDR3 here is CASSLEPAFGGTQETQYF. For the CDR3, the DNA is TGCGCCAGCAGCTTGGAGCCCGCGTTTGGGGGGACCCAAGAGACCCAGTACTTC.